This TCR beta chain comes out of a study of regulatory T cells in long-lasting Graves disease. Study outcomes and limitations: Preferential use of TRBV28, TRBJ1-2 and TRBJ2-5 was seen in persistent disease.

The CDR3 covers 14 residues. The junction had 7 bases not matched to a gene; V was cut back by 6 bases and J by 4 bases. Germline V gives CDR1 LNHDA, CDR2 SQIVND (reference sequence). Noted time point: persistent/refractory GD, antithyroid drugs over 5 years with positive TRAb. PBMC-derived RNA was used for the TCR library. Graves' disease was diagnosed by American Thyroid Association guidelines. Library construction for TCR beta used iRepertoire HTBI primers and Arm-PCR of CDR3 regions. Via MiXCR, TCRdb re-called the multiplex PCR reads, giving one row per CDR3 protein. The sample includes around 430,000 distinct CDR3 sequences, about 22% of them seen just once. This clonotype was counted at least ten times. Its antigen remains unidentified.

The source is a female donor with Graves disease. The sequences come from peripheral blood mononuclear cells (PBMCs), collected when the disease was refractory, from a patient treated with antithyroid drugs. This rearrangement joins TRBV19 to TRBJ1-2; 8 bases align to TRBD1. The CDR3 loop reads CASRVSGQGYGYTF. In nucleotides, the CDR3 is TGTGCCAGTAGAGTCTCCGGACAGGGCTATGGCTACACCTTC.